These 21 T cell receptor beta chains share one sample of origin, sequenced in a study of blood T cell repertoires in COVID-19. The method was immunoSEQ multiplex PCR; TCRdb's version includes in-frame clones alone and lacks a portion of them. The table records about 73,000 clones, over 60% of them present only once. Sequencing was performed on peripheral blood. Source of these receptors: a man in his 70s with COVID-19, enrolled during active disease.

The V call is TRBV27, the J call TRBJ2-7; D is perhaps TRBD1 (5 bases). The CDR3 has 16 residues. The V gene lost 6 bases and the J gene lost 3 bases, with 21 bases spanning the gap. In germline, CDR1 is MNHEY, CDR2 SMNVEV (reference sequence). The DNA for the CDR3 is TGTGCCAGCAGCCCAGCGCTGACAGAGCTCCTCTACGAGCAGTACTTC. Protein product: CASSPALTELLYEQYF.

The chain has TRBV29-1 and TRBJ1-4; possibly TRBD1 for D (5 bases). V lost 7 bases and J 2 bases, leaving 8 bases between the germline ends. Germline V CDR1 and CDR2: SQVTM, ANQGSEA. The length of the CDR3 is 12 residues. In nucleotides, the CDR3 is TGCAGCGCCTCAGGGACTAATGAAAAACTGTTTTTT. It specifies CSASGTNEKLFF.

The chain uses TRBV28 and TRBJ1-1, with 9 bases identical to TRBD1. Germline V gene data show CDR1 as MDHEN and CDR2 as SYDVKM. V shed 3 bases and J 4 bases; nucleotides not matched to a gene: 6. CDR3 size: 15 residues. The CDR3 nucleotides read TGTGCCAGCAGTTTGGCTCGGACAGGGGCCACTGAAGCTTTCTTT. Translated: CASSLARTGATEAFF.

The chain couples TRBV28 to TRBJ1-1; D might be TRBD1 (6 bases). The CDR3 contains 16 residues. In germline, CDR1 is MDHEN, CDR2 SYDVKM. V dropped 8 bases and J dropped 4 bases, with 23 bases sitting between them. The CDR3 loop is CASPGAGGATSTEAFF. CDR3 bases: TGTGCCAGCCCTGGGGCGGGGGGGGCGACCTCCACTGAAGCTTTCTTT.

This clone was seen only a few times. This rearrangement joins TRBV15 to TRBJ2-2; D might be TRBD1 (7 bases). The CDR3 covers 15 residues. The germline V and J ends were trimmed by 3 bases and 7 bases, with 15 bases remaining between them. CDR1 and CDR2 (germline): LNHNV, YYDKDF (reference sequence). The CDR3 region has the DNA TGTGCCACCAGCAGTTTTCCAGGGGGGATCGGGGAGCTGTTTTTT. It translates to CATSSFPGGIGELFF.

The CDR3 region is CASSLRSGGITDTQYF. The CDR3 region has the DNA TGTGCCAGCAGTTTAAGGTCAGGGGGGATCACAGATACGCAGTATTTT. J is TRBJ2-3 and V is TRBV28; D may be TRBD1 (7 bases). Trimming stripped 2 bases from V and 2 bases from J, with 14 bases between. This CDR3 contains 16 residues. Per the germline V gene, CDR1 is MDHEN and CDR2 is SYDVKM.

This chain connects TRBV18 to TRBJ2-7; 10 bases match TRBD1. The J segment lost 0 bases and the V segment lost 6 bases, leaving 14 bases of the junction unmatched. CDR1 and CDR2 from the germline V gene are KGHSH and LQKENI. CDR3 length: 18 amino acids. CDR3 DNA: TGTGCCAGCTCGCCATCAATAGGACAGGGGGGCCTCTCCTACGAGCAGTACTTC. It specifies CASSPSIGQGGLSYEQYF.

The chain recombines TRBV6-4 with TRBJ2-7; 9 bases match TRBD2. The CDR3 is made up of 16 amino acids. The V segment lost 2 bases and the J segment 5 bases; nucleotides outside the gene matches: 10. Germline lookup yields CDR1 MRHNA and CDR2 SNTAGT. CDR3 in DNA: TGTGCCAGCAGTGACCCTGCTGGCGGGAGGGACGACGAGCAGTACTTC. This gives the protein CASSDPAGGRDDEQYF.

This clone was seen only a few times. The chain has TRBV11-2 and TRBJ2-7, with D possibly TRBD1 on 5 matching bases. Trimming took 5 bases from V and 2 from J, leaving 10 bases between them. The CDR3 sequence is 13 residues long. CDR1 is SGHAT and CDR2 is FQNNGV in the germline V gene. This chain's CDR3 is CASSLQTAYEQYF. DNA of the CDR3: TGTGCCAGCAGCCTCCAGACAGCCTACGAGCAGTACTTC.

The chain combines TRBV24-1 with TRBJ1-5; possibly TRBD1 for D (6 bases). V lost 6 bases, J lost 4 bases, and 12 bases lay in between. The germline CDR1 and CDR2 sequences are KGHDR and SFDVKD. This CDR3 is 14 amino acids long. The chain's CDR3 is CATSPGGQNQPQHF. As DNA, the CDR3 is TGTGCCACCAGTCCTGGGGGCCAGAATCAGCCCCAGCATTTT.

V and J are TRBV29-1 and TRBJ1-1; 7 positions agree with TRBD1. This CDR3 region has 13 residues. The trim removed 7 bases at V and 4 bases at J, leaving 9 bases unmatched. Germline V gives CDR1 SQVTM, CDR2 ANQGSEA. The CDR3 DNA sequence: TGCAGCGCAAACAGACAGGGAGGCACTGAAGCTTTCTTT. As protein: CSANRQGGTEAFF. The full variable domain, in which reference TRBV29-1 and TRBJ1-1 provide the parts outside the CDR3, is SAVISQKPSRDICQRGTSLTIQCQVDSQVTMMFWYRQQPGQSLTLIATANQGSEATYESGFVIDKFPISRPNLTFSTLTVSNMSPEDSSIYLCSANRQGGTEAFFGQGTRLTVV.

The chain has TRBV30 and TRBJ2-7; D remains ambiguous. The V and J ends lost 2 bases and 4 bases respectively, with 12 bases between them. The CDR3 totals 13 residues. CDR1 and CDR2 from the germline V gene are GTSNPN and SVGIG (reference sequence). The CDR3 reads CAWSWQVSYEQYF. The CDR3, as DNA: TGTGCCTGGAGTTGGCAGGTCTCTTACGAGCAGTACTTC.

The genes are TRBV9 and TRBJ2-3; TRBD2 matches at 15 bases. Germline CDR1 reads SGDLS; CDR2 reads YYNGEE. V shed 4 bases and J 3 bases; nucleotides not matched to a gene: 9. This CDR3 is 18 amino acids long. CDR3 coding DNA: TGTGCCAGCAGCCTCCAACCGGGACTAGCGGGAGGTACAGATACGCAGTATTTT. This translates into CASSLQPGLAGGTDTQYF.

The chain links TRBV7-2 to TRBJ2-3; TRBD2 is a possible D gene (6 bases). CDR3 length equals 18 residues. Trimming took off 4 bases at V and 0 bases at J, with 20 bases between the two ends. Germline loops: CDR1 SGHTA, CDR2 FQGNSA. CDR3 bases: TGTGCCAGCAGCTCGCCAGCCGGTGCGGGATCTAGCACAGATACGCAGTATTTT. Encoded protein: CASSSPAGAGSSTDTQYF.

The V call is TRBV19, the J call TRBJ1-1; D remains ambiguous. Germline values: CDR1 LNHDA, CDR2 SQIVND (reference sequence). The V and J ends lost 8 bases and 3 bases respectively, with 13 bases between them. The CDR3 runs 13 residues. The CDR3 DNA reads TGTGCCAGTTTGGCACCCCTGGACACTGAAGCTTTCTTT. The encoded protein is CASLAPLDTEAFF.

CDR3 coding DNA: TGTGCCAGCAGTTTCTACAGGGGGCTGCAATCAAACTATGGCTACACCTTC. Translating gives CASSFYRGLQSNYGYTF. The V gene is TRBV28, the J gene TRBJ1-2; 9 nucleotides line up with TRBD1. V lost 3 bases to trimming and J lost 2 bases; unmatched junction nucleotides: 10. Germline CDR1 MDHEN, CDR2 SYDVKM. The CDR3 has 17 residues.

The J gene is TRBJ1-6, the V gene TRBV19; the match to TRBD1 covers 7 bases. The CDR3 is 18 residues long. V was clipped by 5 bases and J by 0 bases; unmatched bases: 10. Germline values: CDR1 LNHDA, CDR2 SQIVND (reference sequence). In DNA, the CDR3 is TGTGCCAGTAGTGCCCAACCGACAGGGCGCTCCTATAATTCACCCCTCCACTTT. It is translated as CASSAQPTGRSYNSPLHF.

This clone has just one count. J is TRBJ2-1 and V is TRBV5-8, with D uncertain. Trimming left V 4 bases short and J 2 bases short, with 10 bases between. Germline V gives CDR1 SGHTS, CDR2 YDEGEE. This CDR3 comprises 14 residues. CDR3: CASSRVAPYNEQFF. The CDR3 DNA is TGTGCCAGCAGCCGAGTCGCCCCCTACAATGAGCAGTTCTTC.

The CDR3 is CASSIEGGRGYQPQHF. The CDR3, as DNA: TGTGCCAGTAGTATAGAAGGCGGCAGGGGGTATCAGCCCCAGCATTTT. The chain has TRBV19 and TRBJ1-5; 7 nucleotides line up with TRBD1. Unmatched junction bases numbered 7, after V lost 0 bases and J lost 5 bases. This CDR3 has 16 residues. Germline loops: CDR1 LNHDA, CDR2 SQIVND (reference sequence).

This clone has just one count. This chain uses TRBV28 with TRBJ1-1; no reliable D call. The CDR3 is made up of 15 amino acids. The V gene lost 5 bases and the J gene lost 4 bases, with 17 bases spanning the gap. Germline assignment: CDR1 MDHEN and CDR2 SYDVKM. The CDR3 here is CASSRYPLLRTEAFF. CDR3 sequence (DNA): TGTGCCAGCAGTCGCTACCCACTTCTTCGCACTGAAGCTTTCTTT.

The rearrangement joins TRBV6-6 to TRBJ2-1; TRBD1 might be the D (5 bases). CDR1 is MNHNY, CDR2 SVGAGI, per germline (reference sequence). The CDR3 totals 13 residues. Deletions cut 0 bases from V and 8 bases from J, with 8 bases between. The DNA of the CDR3 is TGTGCCAGCAGTTACTCGGGCAGGGATGAGCAGTTCTTC. It yields the protein CASSYSGRDEQFF.